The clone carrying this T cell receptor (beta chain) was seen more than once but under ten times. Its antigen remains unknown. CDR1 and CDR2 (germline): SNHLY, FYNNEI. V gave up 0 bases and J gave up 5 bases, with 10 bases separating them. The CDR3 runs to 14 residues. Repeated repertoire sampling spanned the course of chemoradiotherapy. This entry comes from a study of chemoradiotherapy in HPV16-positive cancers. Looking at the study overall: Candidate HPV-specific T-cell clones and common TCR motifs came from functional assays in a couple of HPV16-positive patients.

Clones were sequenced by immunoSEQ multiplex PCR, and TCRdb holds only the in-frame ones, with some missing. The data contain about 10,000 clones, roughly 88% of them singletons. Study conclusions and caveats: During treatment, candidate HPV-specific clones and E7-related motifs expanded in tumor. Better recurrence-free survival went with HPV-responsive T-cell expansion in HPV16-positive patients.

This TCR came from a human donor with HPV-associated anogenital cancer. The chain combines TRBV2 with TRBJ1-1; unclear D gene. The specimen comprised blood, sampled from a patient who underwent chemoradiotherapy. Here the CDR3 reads CASSEAFGVTEAFF. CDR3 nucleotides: TGTGCCAGCAGTGAAGCATTCGGGGTAACTGAAGCTTTCTTT.